This is a list of T cell receptor beta chains from one sample in a study of cytomegalovirus exposure and HLA in healthy donors. TCRdb's copy holds only in-frame clones and misses some; the assay was immunoSEQ multiplex PCR. The sample contains about 190,000 clones, 75% to 90% of which appear only once. The sample was PBMCs. These receptors originate from a boy between 2 and 10 years old in good health and CMV-seronegative. Both conserved end residues are part of each CDR3. Fields, in order: J gene, V gene, CDR3 protein.

J gene: TRBJ2-2; V gene: TRBV9; CDR3 protein: CASSSGLATYPGELFF
J gene: TRBJ2-7; V gene: TRBV28; CDR3 protein: CASSFRASGIRSYEQYF
J gene: TRBJ1-3; V gene: TRBV7-2; CDR3 protein: CASTLVGAFSGNTIYF
J gene: TRBJ2-2; V gene: TRBV30; CDR3 protein: CASHSTSGKGTGELFF
J gene: TRBJ2-2; V gene: TRBV6-5; CDR3 protein: CASSYGQGRYTGELFF
J gene: TRBJ2-7; V gene: TRBV19; CDR3 protein: CVSSTGEYEQYF
J gene: TRBJ1-2; V gene: TRBV6-1; CDR3 protein: CASSVVGEDGYTF
J gene: TRBJ2-5; V gene: TRBV11-3; CDR3 protein: CASSLDRGSETQYF
J gene: TRBJ2-1; V gene: TRBV7-6; CDR3 protein: CASSSGLAPYNEQFF
J gene: TRBJ2-7; V gene: TRBV29-1; CDR3 protein: CSVPGQGSHEQYF
J gene: TRBJ2-7; V gene: TRBV10-1; CDR3 protein: CASSGGLAGKYEQYF
J gene: TRBJ1-2; V gene: TRBV5-4; CDR3 protein: CASSLGGAGYTF
J gene: TRBJ2-3; V gene: TRBV6-1; CDR3 protein: CAWGGGSSTDTQYF
J gene: TRBJ2-3; V gene: TRBV5-6; CDR3 protein: CASSPGEDTQYF
J gene: TRBJ2-5; V gene: TRBV7-9; CDR3 protein: CSSSVSRTGKETQYF
J gene: TRBJ2-3; V gene: TRBV6-5; CDR3 protein: CASSDRARTADTQYF
J gene: TRBJ1-5; V gene: TRBV2; CDR3 protein: CASSQRTGQTNQPQHF
J gene: TRBJ2-3; V gene: TRBV19; CDR3 protein: CASSRTGGADTQYF
J gene: TRBJ1-1; V gene: TRBV28; CDR3 protein: CAIYTGMGTEAFF
J gene: TRBJ2-7; V gene: TRBV6-1; CDR3 protein: CAGTSQGYEQYF
J gene: TRBJ1-5; V gene: TRBV7-9; CDR3 protein: CASSREVELQPQHF
J gene: TRBJ1-1; V gene: TRBV18; CDR3 protein: CASSPPRQTNTEAFF
J gene: TRBJ1-1; V gene: TRBV6-1; CDR3 protein: CASTTRDRDWAFF
J gene: TRBJ1-1; V gene: TRBV5-1; CDR3 protein: CASSSIGTEAFF
J gene: TRBJ2-3; V gene: TRBV5-4; CDR3 protein: CASSLEGARASDTQYF
J gene: TRBJ2-1; V gene: TRBV11-2; CDR3 protein: CASSLGTSGTRSYNEQFF
J gene: TRBJ2-1; V gene: TRBV4-1; CDR3 protein: CASSPREAGGLGNEQFF
J gene: TRBJ2-7; V gene: TRBV7-9; CDR3 protein: CASSWGQGVNYEQYF
J gene: TRBJ2-3; V gene: TRBV28; CDR3 protein: CASSLGQDSTDTQYF
J gene: TRBJ2-1; V gene: TRBV27; CDR3 protein: CASSLSLAGVGEQFF